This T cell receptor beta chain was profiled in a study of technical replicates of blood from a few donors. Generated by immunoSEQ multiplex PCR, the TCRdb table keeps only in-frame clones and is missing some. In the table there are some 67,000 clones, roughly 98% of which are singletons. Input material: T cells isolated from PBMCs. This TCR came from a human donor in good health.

This CDR3 reads CASSLYGEEDTQYF. In DNA form, the CDR3 reads TGTGCCAGCAGCTTATACGGGGAGGAGGATACGCAGTATTTT. The V call is TRBV7-6, the J call TRBJ2-3; tentative D call: TRBD2 (6 bases). This CDR3 comprises 14 residues. V was pared by 2 bases and J by 6 bases, with 12 bases between. Germline V gene sequence: CDR1 SGHVS, CDR2 FNYEAQ.